This T cell receptor (beta chain) originates from a study of T cell responses to AZD1222 COVID-19 vaccine. Study-wide results and caveats: The reported proportion of spike-specific TCRs targeting unmutated variant regions was nearly half. It should be noted that donors were predominantly white British and more often female, and clonal diversity was possibly underestimated.

As concerns this clone: What it recognizes is unknown.

Sequencing used immunoSEQ multiplex PCR; TCRdb keeps in-frame clones, though not all of them. The data hold 100,000 to 150,000 clones, with around 90% observed a single time. The CDR3 contains 15 residues. Germline lookup yields CDR1 SGHDT and CDR2 YYEEEE. V lost 2 bases to trimming and J lost 7 bases, with 16 bases between them. The sample was peripheral blood, taken on day 0 of MenACWY control vaccination. The V and J genes are TRBV5-6 and TRBJ1-5; D is perhaps TRBD1 (5 bases). The source of this sequence is an adult in good health. The CDR3 loop is CASSFYRSSRQPQHF. In DNA, the CDR3 is TGTGCCAGCAGCTTTTACAGGTCCTCTCGGCAGCCCCAGCATTTT. Full variable domain (rest looked up from reference TRBV5-6 and TRBJ1-5): DAGVTQSPTHLIKTRGQQVTLRCSPKSGHDTVSWYQQALGQGPQFIFQYYEEEERQRGNFPDRFSGHQFPNYSSELNVNALLLGDSALYLCASSFYRSSRQPQHFGDGTRLSIL.